This TCR beta chain originates from a study of post-analysis software for immune sequencing data. Every TCR beta cDNA library bore unique molecular identifiers. Each CDR3 protein is one row after TCRdb ran MiXCR on the PCR reads. This table has approximately 660,000 distinct CDR3 sequences, 59% appearing once. On this clonotype itself: Its specificity is unknown.

Overall study results and limits: Roughly five TRBV segments appeared more often in patients than in controls, and TRBV5-6, TRBV5-1 and TRBV20-1 were among these.

The V gene's germline CDR1 is SGHTA and CDR2 FQGNSA. The CDR3 runs 18 residues. J lost 10 bases, V lost 2 bases, and 16 bases had no gene match. The sequenced sample consisted of blood. This rearrangement joins TRBV7-2 to TRBJ2-1; 11 bases are a match to TRBD2. The sequence derives from a girl under 10 years old with multiple sclerosis. CDR3: CASSLNGGRVAGGREQFF. In DNA form, the CDR3 reads TGTGCCAGCAGCTTAAACGGCGGGCGCGTAGCGGGGGGGCGGGAGCAGTTCTTC.